Below, 28 T cell receptor beta chains from the same sample are listed, as sequenced in a study of regulatory T cells in long-lasting Graves disease. Time point noted: newly diagnosed GD, antithyroid drugs for less than 3 months. Preparation of the TCR library used RNA extracted from PBMCs. Construction of TCR beta libraries relied on iRepertoire HTBI primers and on Arm-PCR targeting CDR3 regions. TCRdb recomputed calls from the multiplex PCR reads with MiXCR, one row per CDR3 protein. The sample lists about 320,000 distinct CDR3 sequences; about a sixth were seen once. This material consisted of peripheral blood mononuclear cells (PBMCs), taken at new diagnosis, from a patient treated with antithyroid drugs. These receptors were taken from a female donor with Graves disease.

The table lists this clonotype with many counts. The V call is TRBV16, the J call TRBJ2-1; D is unclear. The V gene lost 2 bases and the J gene lost 6 bases, with 5 bases spanning the gap. The CDR3 loop spans 12 amino acids. The germline V gene encodes CDR1 KGHSY and CDR2 FQNENV. Here the CDR3 reads CASSQPGNEQFF. The CDR3 nucleotides read TGTGCCAGCAGCCAACCGGGCAATGAGCAGTTCTTC.

This clonotype was seen ten or more times. CDR3 sequence reads: CASNPLTLGGDGYTF. The CDR3 region has the DNA TGTGCCAGCAACCCCTTGACATTAGGGGGGGACGGCTACACCTTC. The genes are TRBV6-1 and TRBJ1-2; a possible D gene is TRBD1 (6 bases). V was cut by 7 bases and J by 8 bases, with 23 bases left in between. Per germline, CDR1 MNHNS and CDR2 SASEGT. This CDR3 comprises 15 residues.

In its sample, this clonotype was seen many times. The genes are TRBV28 and TRBJ2-3, with TRBD2 matching 12 bases. This CDR3 has 18 residues. V shed 5 bases and J 0 bases; nucleotides not matched to a gene: 9. Germline V gives CDR1 MDHEN, CDR2 SYDVKM. The CDR3 region is CASSPTTGTSGSTDTQYF. The CDR3 DNA reads as TGTGCCAGCAGTCCAACAACCGGGACTAGCGGGAGCACAGATACGCAGTATTTT.

This clonotype has a count of ten or more. This chain connects TRBV9 to TRBJ2-7; 7 positions match TRBD2. CDR1 and CDR2 (germline): SGDLS, YYNGEE. This CDR3 has 15 amino acids. V trimming: 3 bases; J trimming: 0 bases; junction bases outside the gene matches: 6. This chain's CDR3 is CASSGGGTTSYEQYF. CDR3 sequence (DNA): TGTGCCAGCAGCGGGGGGGGTACTACCTCCTACGAGCAGTACTTC.

This clonotype was detected only a few times. The rearrangement joins TRBV20-1 to TRBJ2-5; D is possibly TRBD1 (6 bases). Germline CDR1 reads DFQATT; CDR2 reads SNEGSKA (reference sequence). Between the trimmed V and J ends, which lost 4 bases and 5 bases, there was a span of 32 bases. The CDR3 is made up of 19 amino acids. CDR3 sequence (DNA): TGCAGTGCTATCGCCGTCCCCTTTACAGGGCCGGTACTAGACGAGACCCAGTACTTC. Protein sequence: CSAIAVPFTGPVLDETQYF.

This clonotype was seen repeatedly, ten times or more. The chain has TRBV12-3 or TRBV12-4 and TRBJ1-6; D gene uncertain. The CDR3 is 12 residues long. The V end was cut by 5 bases, the J end by 14 bases, with 13 bases between. CDR3 DNA sequence: TGTGCCAGCAGTCCCCCCGACCGGGCCCTCCACTTT. It translates to CASSPPDRALHF.

This clonotype was found many times. This rearrangement joins TRBV28 to TRBJ2-7, with 10 bases lining up with TRBD1. Germline assignment: CDR1 MDHEN and CDR2 SYDVKM. This CDR3 spans 16 amino acids. The trim removed 5 bases at V and 5 bases at J, leaving 12 bases unmatched. The DNA of the CDR3 is TGTGCCAGCAGTGGGGCTACCGGGACAGGGGTGGACGAGCAGTACTTC. This encodes CASSGATGTGVDEQYF.

With respect to this clonotype: As the CDR3 is not closed by the conserved phenylalanine or tryptophan, this likely results from a read error. The chain recombines TRBV11-2 with TRBJ2-7; 10 positions agree with TRBD2. CDR3 length: 19 residues. V shed 5 bases, J shed 3 bases, and the junction held 19 bases outside the gene matches. Germline V gene lookup returns CDR1 SGHAT and CDR2 FQNNGV. CDR3 DNA sequence: TGTGCCAGCAGCCAAGAACGGGATTCAGGTAGCGGGAGGATCTACGAGCAGTACCTC. Encoded protein: CASSQERDSGSGRIYEQYL.

This clonotype was picked up many times. CDR3 in DNA: TGTGCCAGCAGCATAGGGACTAGCGGGAGGTGGGGTGACACGGAGCAGTTCTTC. Translation: CASSIGTSGRWGDTEQFF. The chain employs TRBV12-3 or TRBV12-4 and TRBJ2-1, with 15 bases that match TRBD2. With V trimmed by 6 bases and J by 10 bases, 16 bases remained unmatched. CDR3 length equals 18 residues.

This chain connects TRBV28 to TRBJ2-2; TRBD2 matches 12 bases. V was pared by 6 bases and J by 7 bases, with 18 bases of the junction left unmatched. Germline lookup yields CDR1 MDHEN and CDR2 SYDVKM. CDR3 length: 19 amino acids. CDR3 sequence (DNA): TGTGCCAGCAGGCTTCGGGATTATGGACTAGCGGGGTTGTACGGGGAGCTGTTTTTT. Protein sequence: CASRLRDYGLAGLYGELFF.

In regard to this clonotype: One end of the junction is discordant with germline, which a read error may explain. The chain recombines TRBV9 with TRBJ2-1; TRBD2 agrees at 10 bases. Germline V gene lookup returns CDR1 SGDLS and CDR2 YYNGEE. This CDR3 is built from 15 residues. The CDR3, as DNA: TGTGCCAGCAGCACCAGCGGGAGGGCCGGGCTCGAGCAGCTCTTC. Translated, it gives CASSTSGRAGLEQLF.

CDR3 in amino acids: CASTSTGSTRETQYF. The CDR3 region has the DNA TGTGCCAGTACCTCCACAGGGTCGACGCGGGAGACCCAGTACTTC. This sequence joins TRBV19 and TRBJ2-5; the D gene is possibly TRBD1 (6 bases). This CDR3 region has 15 residues. The ends were cut back, 7 bases at V and 5 bases at J, with 20 bases in the middle. The germline gives CDR1 LNHDA, CDR2 SQIVND (reference sequence).

The chain joins TRBV15 to TRBJ2-5, with TRBD1 matching over 8 bases. This CDR3 region has 17 residues. The V segment lost 1 base and the J segment 2 bases; nucleotides outside the gene matches: 9. Germline CDR1 reads LNHNV; CDR2 reads YYDKDF (reference sequence). The CDR3 region has the DNA TGTGCCACCAGCAGAGGACTACAGGGGGTAGCGCAAGAGACCCAGTACTTC. Protein sequence: CATSRGLQGVAQETQYF.

This clonotype has a count of ten or more. The chain recombines TRBV6-1 with TRBJ2-5; TRBD2 aligns across 11 bases. Germline trimming cut 5 bases from V and 2 bases from J; bases unmatched to any gene: 7. The CDR3 runs to 16 residues. From germline, CDR1 is MNHNS and CDR2 SASEGT. The CDR3 here is CASSNLLAGGQETQYF. CDR3 coding DNA: TGTGCCAGCAGTAACCTGCTAGCGGGAGGTCAAGAGACCCAGTACTTC.

This clonotype was counted at least ten times. The chain couples TRBV6-1 to TRBJ2-5, with 7 bases identical to TRBD2. Trimming took 5 bases from V and 3 from J; bases not matched to a gene: 12. Looked up from germline, CDR1 is MNHNS and CDR2 is SASEGT. This CDR3 spans 16 amino acids. The CDR3 loop is CASSPPWTGGKETQYF. CDR3 sequence (DNA): TGTGCCAGCAGTCCCCCTTGGACGGGAGGAAAAGAGACCCAGTACTTC.

This clonotype has at least ten counts. The chain is built from TRBV6-1 and TRBJ1-2; D gene unclear. V was cut by 6 bases and J by 7 bases, with 24 bases left in between. The CDR3 sequence is 16 residues long. Germline values: CDR1 MNHNS, CDR2 SASEGT. The CDR3 region is CASSYNGGVGNLGYTF. CDR3 in DNA: TGTGCCAGCAGCTATAACGGCGGAGTTGGTAATCTTGGCTACACCTTC.

This clonotype occurred many times. V and J are TRBV5-6 and TRBJ2-7; 7 bases line up with TRBD1. Unmatched junction bases numbered 5, after V lost 2 bases and J lost 0 bases. From germline, CDR1 is SGHDT and CDR2 YYEEEE. There are 15 residues in the CDR3. The CDR3 DNA reads as TGTGCCAGCAGCTTAGGCGGACAGGCCTCCTACGAGCAGTACTTC. Its protein is CASSLGGQASYEQYF.

This clonotype was detected ten times or more. The J gene is TRBJ1-6, the V gene TRBV20-1; 7 nucleotides agree with TRBD1. V was clipped by 8 bases and J by 14 bases; unmatched bases: 6. Germline CDR1 and CDR2: DFQATT and SNEGSKA (reference sequence). The CDR3 covers 10 residues. The CDR3 nucleotides are TGCAGTCGTGACAGGGCGGCCCTCCACTTT. Protein: CSRDRAALHF.

In its sample, this clonotype was seen many times. The rearrangement joins TRBV12-3 or TRBV12-4 to TRBJ2-1; possibly TRBD1 for D (5 bases). Trimming took off 4 bases at V and 3 bases at J, with 13 bases between the two ends. The CDR3 runs 15 residues. CDR3 bases: TGTGCCAGCAGTTACCCTAGGCAGGGCTACAATGAGCAGTTCTTC. Amino acid sequence: CASSYPRQGYNEQFF.

The sample holds a few counts of this clonotype. No conserved phenylalanine or tryptophan is present at the end of the CDR3, so a read error is the likely explanation. The chain links TRBV20-1 to TRBJ2-7; D tentatively fits TRBD1 or TRBD2 (5 bases each). The V and J ends lost 3 bases and 0 bases respectively, with 6 bases between them. The CDR3 has 12 amino acids. Per germline, CDR1 DFQATT and CDR2 SNEGSKA (reference sequence). This CDR3 reads CSARGDSYEQYL. The CDR3 DNA is TGCAGTGCTAGGGGGGACTCCTACGAGCAGTACCTC.

To note about this clonotype: One junction end disagrees with the germline gene, perhaps due to a read error. The chain combines TRBV24-1 with TRBJ2-3; D is unresolved. The CDR3 is 14 residues long. Germline CDR1 reads KGHDR; CDR2 reads SFDVKD. CDR3 bases: TGTACCACCAGTGAATCCGGACGCACAGATACGCAGTATTTT. The encoded protein is CTTSESGRTDTQYF.

This clonotype was counted only a few times. The rearrangement links TRBV27 to TRBJ2-1; 9 bases align to TRBD1. Germline V gene data show CDR1 as MNHEY and CDR2 as SMNVEV (reference sequence). The CDR3 contains 13 residues. The V segment lost 8 bases and the J segment 9 bases; nucleotides outside the gene matches: 8. The CDR3 sequence is CASRRDRVSEQFF. The CDR3 bases are TGTGCCAGCCGCCGGGACAGGGTGAGTGAGCAGTTCTTC.

This clonotype was observed at least ten times. The chain uses TRBV3-1 and TRBJ2-1; D might be TRBD2 (5 bases). Germline assignment: CDR1 LGHDT and CDR2 YNNKEL (reference sequence). The V end lost 0 bases, the J end lost 3 bases, and 12 bases lay between the germline ends. This CDR3 is built from 16 residues. The CDR3, as DNA: TGTGCCAGCAGCCAAGATGGCGACGGGGTCTACAATGAGCAGTTCTTC. It is translated as CASSQDGDGVYNEQFF.

This clonotype was seen at least ten times. V usage is TRBV9 and J usage is TRBJ1-1; D is unresolved. Germline V CDR1 and CDR2: SGDLS, YYNGEE. V was cut by 2 bases and J by 0 bases, with 8 bases left in between. This CDR3 has 14 residues. CDR3 sequence: CASSVTVMNTEAFF. In DNA, the CDR3 is TGTGCCAGCAGCGTCACCGTCATGAACACTGAAGCTTTCTTT.

This clonotype was seen only a few times. The chain has TRBV6-1 and TRBJ2-3; the match to TRBD2 covers 8 bases. After removal of 4 bases from V and 8 bases from J, the junction contained 8 bases not matched to a gene. Germline V CDR1 and CDR2: MNHNS, SASEGT. The CDR3 has 14 residues. The CDR3 sequence: CASSVAGLAGTQYF. CDR3 bases: TGTGCCAGCAGTGTAGCGGGACTCGCCGGTACGCAGTATTTT.

This clonotype was counted ten times or more. The CDR3 loop reads CASSQAGGNQPQHF. CDR3 DNA: TGTGCCAGCAGCCAAGCCGGGGGCAATCAGCCCCAGCATTTT. V gene TRBV3-1 combines with J gene TRBJ1-5; unclear D gene. V was pared by 1 base and J by 2 bases, with 6 bases between. Germline CDR1 is LGHDT and CDR2 is YNNKEL (reference sequence). This CDR3 spans 14 amino acids.

This chain uses TRBV24-1 with TRBJ1-3, with TRBD1 matching 8 bases. The germline V gene encodes CDR1 KGHDR and CDR2 SFDVKD. The CDR3 length is 17 residues. The trim removed 2 bases at V and 4 bases at J, leaving 9 bases unmatched. CDR3 in DNA: TGTGCCACCAGTGATTCCCGCGGACAGGGCGCGGGAAACACCATATATTTT. This translates into CATSDSRGQGAGNTIYF.

This clonotype was detected many times. The chain links TRBV28 to TRBJ1-2, with D perhaps TRBD1 (6 bases). V shed 2 bases and J shed 7 bases, with 11 bases lying between them. The CDR3 is made up of 13 amino acids. Germline CDR1 and CDR2: MDHEN and SYDVKM. The CDR3 region is CASSLGRGGGYTF. DNA for the CDR3: TGTGCCAGCAGTTTAGGGAGAGGGGGTGGCTACACCTTC.